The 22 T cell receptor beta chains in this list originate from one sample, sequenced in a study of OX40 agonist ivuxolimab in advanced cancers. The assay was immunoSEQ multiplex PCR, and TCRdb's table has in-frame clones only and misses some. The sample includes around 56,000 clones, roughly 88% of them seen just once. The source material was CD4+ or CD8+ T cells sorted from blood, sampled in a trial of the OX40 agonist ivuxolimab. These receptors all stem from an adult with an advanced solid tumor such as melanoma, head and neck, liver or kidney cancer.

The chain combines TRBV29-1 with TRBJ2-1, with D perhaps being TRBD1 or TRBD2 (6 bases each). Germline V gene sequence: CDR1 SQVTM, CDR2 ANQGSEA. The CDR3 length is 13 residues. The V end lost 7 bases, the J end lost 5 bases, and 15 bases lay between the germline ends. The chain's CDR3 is CSGGRGPDNEQFF. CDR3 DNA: TGCAGCGGGGGGCGGGGCCCTGACAATGAGCAGTTCTTC.

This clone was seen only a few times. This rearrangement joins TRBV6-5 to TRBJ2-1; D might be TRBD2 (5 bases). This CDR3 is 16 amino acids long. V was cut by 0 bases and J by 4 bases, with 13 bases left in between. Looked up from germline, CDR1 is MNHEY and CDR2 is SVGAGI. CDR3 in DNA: TGTGCCAGCAGTTACTCCCTAGCATCCCTTTACAATGAGCAGTTCTTC. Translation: CASSYSLASLYNEQFF.

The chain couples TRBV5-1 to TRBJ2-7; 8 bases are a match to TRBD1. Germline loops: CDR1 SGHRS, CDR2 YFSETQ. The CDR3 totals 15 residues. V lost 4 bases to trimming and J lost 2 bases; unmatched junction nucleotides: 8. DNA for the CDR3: TGCGCCAGCAGCCCGGGGACAGGCGAGGCCTACGAGCAGTACGTC. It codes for CASSPGTGEAYEQYV.

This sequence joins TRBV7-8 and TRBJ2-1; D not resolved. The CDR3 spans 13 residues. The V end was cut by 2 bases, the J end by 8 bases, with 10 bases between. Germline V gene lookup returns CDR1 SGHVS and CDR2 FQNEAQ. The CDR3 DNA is TGTGCCAGCAGCTTACTTCCCAGCGATGAGCAGTTCTTC. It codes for CASSLLPSDEQFF.

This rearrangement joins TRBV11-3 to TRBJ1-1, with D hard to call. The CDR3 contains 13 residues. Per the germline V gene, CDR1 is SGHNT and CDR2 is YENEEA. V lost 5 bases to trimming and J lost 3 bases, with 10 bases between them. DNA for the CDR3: TGTGCCAGCAGCCCCGCCGGGGACACTGAAGCTTTCTTT. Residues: CASSPAGDTEAFF.

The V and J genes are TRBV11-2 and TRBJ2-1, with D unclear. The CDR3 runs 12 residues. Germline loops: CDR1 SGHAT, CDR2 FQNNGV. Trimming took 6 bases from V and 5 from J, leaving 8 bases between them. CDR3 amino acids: CASRSINNEQFF. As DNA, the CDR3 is TGTGCCAGCAGGTCGATTAACAATGAGCAGTTCTTC.

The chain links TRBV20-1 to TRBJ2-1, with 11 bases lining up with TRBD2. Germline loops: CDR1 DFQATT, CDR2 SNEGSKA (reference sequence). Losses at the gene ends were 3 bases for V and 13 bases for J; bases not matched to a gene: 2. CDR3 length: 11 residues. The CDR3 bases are TGCAGTGCTAGTCTAGCGGGGGGTCAGTTCTTC. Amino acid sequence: CSASLAGGQFF.

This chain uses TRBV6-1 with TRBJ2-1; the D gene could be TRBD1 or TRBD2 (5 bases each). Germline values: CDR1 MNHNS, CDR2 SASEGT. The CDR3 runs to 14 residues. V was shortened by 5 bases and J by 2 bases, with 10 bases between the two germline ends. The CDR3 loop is CASSNRDPYNEQFF. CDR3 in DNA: TGTGCCAGCAGTAACCGGGACCCCTACAATGAGCAGTTCTTC.

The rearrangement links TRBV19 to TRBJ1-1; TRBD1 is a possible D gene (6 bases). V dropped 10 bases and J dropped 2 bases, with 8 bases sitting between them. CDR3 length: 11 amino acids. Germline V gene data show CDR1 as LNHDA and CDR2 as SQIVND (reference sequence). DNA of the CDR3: TGTGCCACGGACAGTAACACTGAAGCTTTCTTT. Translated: CATDSNTEAFF. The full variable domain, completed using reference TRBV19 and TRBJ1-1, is DGGITQSPKYLFRKEGQNVTLSCEQNLNHDAMYWYRQDPGQGLRLIYYSQIVNDFQKGDIAEGYSVSREKKESFPLTVTSAQKNPTAFYLCATDSNTEAFFGQGTRLTVV.

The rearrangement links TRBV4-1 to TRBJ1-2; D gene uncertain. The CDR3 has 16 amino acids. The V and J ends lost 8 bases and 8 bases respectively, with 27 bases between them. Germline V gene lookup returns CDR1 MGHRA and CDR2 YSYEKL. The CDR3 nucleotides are TGCGCCAGCCGTAAAGGACCCGAAGGCGGTATTGGGGGCTACACCTTC. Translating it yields CASRKGPEGGIGGYTF.

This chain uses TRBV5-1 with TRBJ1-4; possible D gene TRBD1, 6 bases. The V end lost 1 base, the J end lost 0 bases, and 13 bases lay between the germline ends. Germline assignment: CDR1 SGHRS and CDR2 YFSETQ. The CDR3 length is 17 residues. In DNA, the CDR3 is TGCGCCAGCAGCTTGTGGGGGCCTTATGCAACTAATGAAAAACTGTTTTTT. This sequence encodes CASSLWGPYATNEKLFF.

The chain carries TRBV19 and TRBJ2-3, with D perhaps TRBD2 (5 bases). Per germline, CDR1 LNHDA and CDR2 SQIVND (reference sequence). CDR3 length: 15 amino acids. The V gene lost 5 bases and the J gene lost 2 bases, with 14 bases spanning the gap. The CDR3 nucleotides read TGTGCCAGTAGTCCCGCGGGTGGGAACACAGATACGCAGTATTTT. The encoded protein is CASSPAGGNTDTQYF.

The CDR3 loop reads CASSLDWEDQYF. The CDR3 DNA reads as TGTGCCAGCAGCTTAGACTGGGAGGACCAGTACTTC. The rearrangement links TRBV11-2 to TRBJ2-5; possibly TRBD2 for D (6 bases). Trimming cost V 0 bases and J 10 bases, with 9 bases left between them. There are 12 residues in the CDR3. Germline assignment: CDR1 SGHAT and CDR2 FQNNGV.

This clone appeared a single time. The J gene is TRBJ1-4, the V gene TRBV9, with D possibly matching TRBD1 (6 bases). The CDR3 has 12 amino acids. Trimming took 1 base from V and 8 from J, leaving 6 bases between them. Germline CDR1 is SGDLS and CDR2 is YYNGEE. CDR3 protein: CASSVQGEKLFF. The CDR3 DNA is TGTGCCAGCAGCGTACAGGGGGAAAAACTGTTTTTT.

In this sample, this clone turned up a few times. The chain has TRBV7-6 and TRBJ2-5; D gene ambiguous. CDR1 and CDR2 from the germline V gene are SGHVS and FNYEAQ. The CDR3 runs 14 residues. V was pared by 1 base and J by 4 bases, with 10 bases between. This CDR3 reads CASSLVYLGETQYF. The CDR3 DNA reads TGTGCCAGCAGCTTAGTTTATTTGGGAGAGACCCAGTACTTC.

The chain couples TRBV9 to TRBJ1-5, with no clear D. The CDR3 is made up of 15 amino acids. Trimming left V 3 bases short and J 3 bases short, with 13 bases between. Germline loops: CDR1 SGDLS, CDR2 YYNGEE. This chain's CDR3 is CASSDLDGFNQPQHF. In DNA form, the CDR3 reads TGTGCCAGCAGCGACCTGGACGGATTCAATCAGCCCCAGCATTTT.

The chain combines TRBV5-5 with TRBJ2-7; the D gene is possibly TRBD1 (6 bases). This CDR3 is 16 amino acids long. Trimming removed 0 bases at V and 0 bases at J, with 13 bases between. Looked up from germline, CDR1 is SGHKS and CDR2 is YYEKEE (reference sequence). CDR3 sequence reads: CASSLVQGLVSYEQYF. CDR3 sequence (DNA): TGTGCCAGCAGCTTGGTGCAGGGGCTTGTCTCCTACGAGCAGTACTTC.

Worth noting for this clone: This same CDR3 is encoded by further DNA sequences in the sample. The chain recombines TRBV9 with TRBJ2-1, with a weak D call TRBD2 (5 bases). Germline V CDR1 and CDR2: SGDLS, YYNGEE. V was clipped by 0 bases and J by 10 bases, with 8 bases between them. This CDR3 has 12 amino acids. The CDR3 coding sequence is TGTGCCAGCAGCGTAGTTGGAGGCGAGCAGTTCTTC. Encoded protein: CASSVVGGEQFF.

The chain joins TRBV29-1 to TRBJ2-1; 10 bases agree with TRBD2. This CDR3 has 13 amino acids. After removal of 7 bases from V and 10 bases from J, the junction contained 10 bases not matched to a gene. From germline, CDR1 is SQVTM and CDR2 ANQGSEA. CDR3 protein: CSAPRLAGVEQFF. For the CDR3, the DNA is TGCAGCGCCCCCAGGCTAGCGGGAGTCGAGCAGTTCTTC.

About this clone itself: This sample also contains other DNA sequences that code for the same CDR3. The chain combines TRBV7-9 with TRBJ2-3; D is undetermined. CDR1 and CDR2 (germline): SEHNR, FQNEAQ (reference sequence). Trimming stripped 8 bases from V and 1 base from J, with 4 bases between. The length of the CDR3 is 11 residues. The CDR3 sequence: CASEGTDTQYF. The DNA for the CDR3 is TGTGCCAGCGAAGGCACAGATACGCAGTATTTT.

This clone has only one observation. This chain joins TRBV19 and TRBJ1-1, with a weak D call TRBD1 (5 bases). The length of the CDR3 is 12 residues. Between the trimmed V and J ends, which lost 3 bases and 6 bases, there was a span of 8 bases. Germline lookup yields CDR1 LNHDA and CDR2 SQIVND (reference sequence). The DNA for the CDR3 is TGTGCCAGTAGTATGCGGGGCGCTGAAGCTTTCTTT. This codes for CASSMRGAEAFF.

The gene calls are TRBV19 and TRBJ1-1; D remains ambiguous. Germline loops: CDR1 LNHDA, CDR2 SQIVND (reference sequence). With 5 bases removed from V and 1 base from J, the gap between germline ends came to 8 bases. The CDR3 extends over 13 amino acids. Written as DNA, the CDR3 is TGTGCCAGTAGTTTGGACTGGAACACTGAAGCTTTCTTT. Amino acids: CASSLDWNTEAFF.